Below are 23 T cell receptor beta chains sequenced from a single sample in a study of T cell repertoires in cytomegalovirus infection. In TCRdb, the reads were re-called with MiXCR into one record per CDR3 protein. The table lists roughly 720,000 distinct CDR3 sequences, about 40% of them singletons, with about 2.8% in the top ten. What was sequenced was PBMCs. These receptor sequences come from a human donor in good health (CMV status not recorded). Some clones in this sample may be carry-over from other donors' samples.

This clonotype was seen repeatedly, ten times or more. The chain recombines TRBV7-2 with TRBJ2-1; D unclear. There are 10 residues in the CDR3. Germline assignment: CDR1 SGHTA and CDR2 FQGNSA. Trimming left V 9 bases short and J 4 bases short, with 4 bases between. CDR3 in amino acids: CASGYNEQFF. The CDR3, as DNA: TGTGCCAGTGGGTACAATGAGCAGTTCTTC.

The chain carries TRBV10-3 and TRBJ1-1; TRBD1 agrees at 7 bases. The ends lost 4 bases at V and 1 base at J; junction bases unmatched: 3. CDR1 and CDR2 (germline): ENHRY, SYGVKD. The CDR3 extends over 14 amino acids. CDR3 protein: CAISAGQKNTEAFF. The CDR3 bases are TGTGCCATCAGTGCGGGACAGAAGAACACTGAAGCTTTCTTT.

With regard to this clonotype: The germline gene is not matched at one end of the junction; a read error may be the cause. The chain recombines TRBV3-1 with TRBJ2-4; no reliable D call. Germline values: CDR1 LGHDT, CDR2 YNNKEL (reference sequence). This CDR3 has 17 residues. CDR3 residues: CASSQDRQVKAKNIQYF. The CDR3 region has the DNA TGTGCCAGCAGCCAAGATCGGCAGGTTAAAGCCAAAAACATTCAGTACTTT.

This clonotype was counted between two and nine times. This sequence joins TRBV7-8 and TRBJ1-2; no definite D call. The CDR3 contains 15 residues. V dropped 2 bases and J dropped 0 bases, with 10 bases sitting between them. Germline CDR1 reads SGHVS; CDR2 reads FQNEAQ. CDR3 nucleotides: TGTGCCAGCAGCTTACAGCGCAAGGCTAACTATGGCTACACCTTC. Its translation: CASSLQRKANYGYTF.

The chain links TRBV6-1 to TRBJ1-5; possibly TRBD1 for D (5 bases). Trimming took 2 bases from V and 5 from J, leaving 7 bases between them. In germline, CDR1 is MNHNS, CDR2 SASEGT. This CDR3 spans 13 amino acids. CDR3: CASSEWGHQPQHF. For the CDR3, the DNA is TGTGCCAGCAGTGAATGGGGACATCAGCCCCAGCATTTT.

This sequence joins TRBV12-3 or TRBV12-4 and TRBJ2-3, with D hard to call. This CDR3 is 13 amino acids long. Trimming took 7 bases from V and 2 from J, leaving 10 bases between them. CDR3 in DNA: TGTGCCAGCAAATTCGACCTCACAGATACGCAGTATTTT. As protein: CASKFDLTDTQYF.

This clonotype was picked up many times. The CDR3 is CASSSHGDRQAREGFF. The DNA for the CDR3 is TGTGCCAGCAGCTCGCACGGGGACCGACAAGCAAGAGAGGGTTTCTTC. The gene calls are TRBV7-6 and TRBJ2-1; D is perhaps TRBD1 or TRBD2 (5 bases each). This CDR3 contains 16 residues. The germline V and J ends were trimmed by 4 bases and 16 bases, with 29 bases remaining between them. Germline V CDR1 and CDR2: SGHVS, FNYEAQ.

This clonotype occurred many times. The V and J genes are TRBV12-3 or TRBV12-4 and TRBJ1-5; D might be TRBD1 (6 bases). V was trimmed by 5 bases and J by 1 base, leaving 6 bases between them. The CDR3 sequence is 13 residues long. The CDR3 coding sequence is TGTGCCAGCAGTGGACAGAGCAATCAGCCCCAGCATTTT. Protein product: CASSGQSNQPQHF.

The rearrangement links TRBV6-6 to TRBJ1-2, with a weak D call TRBD1 (5 bases). Germline assignment: CDR1 MNHNY and CDR2 SVGAGI (reference sequence). The germline V and J ends were trimmed by 5 bases and 8 bases, with 18 bases remaining between them. This CDR3 is built from 14 residues. CDR3 DNA: TGTGCCAGCAGTGCTCCGGGACGGAGCTTCGGCTACACCTTC. Its translation: CASSAPGRSFGYTF.

V usage is TRBV12-3 or TRBV12-4 and J usage is TRBJ2-7; a weak D match, TRBD1 (6 bases). The CDR3 is 16 residues long. V lost 1 base to trimming and J lost 6 bases, with 19 bases between them. CDR3 in amino acids: CASSLGRDIRRGEQYF. Here the CDR3 DNA reads TGTGCCAGCAGTTTAGGCCGGGACATCCGCAGGGGCGAGCAGTACTTC.

Concerning this clonotype: A much larger clone lies a single base off, so this may be a read error. The rearrangement uses TRBV7-8 and TRBJ2-7; 7 bases line up with TRBD1. Trimming took 8 bases from V and 2 from J; bases not matched to a gene: 9. Germline V gene data show CDR1 as SGHVS and CDR2 as FQNEAQ. This CDR3 comprises 14 residues. In DNA form, the CDR3 reads TGTGCCAGCCGCTCTCGGACAGGACCCTACGAGCAGTACTTC. Amino acid sequence: CASRSRTGPYEQYF.

The sample holds a few counts of this clonotype. CDR3 coding DNA: TGTGCCAGCAGCGGGACAGAAGAGACCCAGTACTTC. This translates into CASSGTEETQYF. The chain carries TRBV12-3 or TRBV12-4 and TRBJ2-5; 7 bases match TRBD1. The CDR3 is 12 amino acids. V shed 6 bases and J 3 bases; nucleotides not matched to a gene: 1.

This clonotype was observed a few times. The rearrangement links TRBV6-1 to TRBJ1-2; D not certain. V lost 6 bases, J lost 8 bases, and 10 bases lay in between. CDR1 and CDR2 (germline): MNHNS, SASEGT. The CDR3 runs 11 residues. The CDR3 region is CASRGTDGYTF. The CDR3 bases are TGTGCCAGCAGGGGTACCGACGGCTACACCTTC.

This chain connects TRBV24-1 to TRBJ2-1; D could derive from TRBD1 or TRBD2 (6 bases each). The CDR3 extends over 16 amino acids. Deletions cut 3 bases from V and 2 bases from J, with 13 bases between. Germline CDR1 KGHDR, CDR2 SFDVKD. DNA of the CDR3: TGTGCCACCAGTGATCCCGCGGGGACAACCTACAATGAGCAGTTCTTC. This encodes CATSDPAGTTYNEQFF.

This clonotype was picked up a small number of times. The chain links TRBV12-3 or TRBV12-4 to TRBJ2-3, with 12 nucleotides matching TRBD2. The CDR3 runs to 17 residues. The J segment lost 2 bases and the V segment lost 2 bases, leaving 5 bases of the junction unmatched. The CDR3 nucleotides read TGTGCCAGCAGTTTAACCACTAGCGGGGGGATCACAGATACGCAGTATTTT. It is translated as CASSLTTSGGITDTQYF.

As regards this clonotype: A read error is possible here, since a much larger clone lies one base away. No conserved phenylalanine or tryptophan is present at the end of the CDR3, so a read error is the likely explanation. CDR3 coding DNA: TGTGCCAGCAGCTGGACTAAAAACTCCTACGAGCAGTACTTA. Translated, it gives CASSWTKNSYEQYL. The V and J genes are TRBV7-2 and TRBJ2-7; tentative D call: TRBD2 (6 bases). Per germline, CDR1 SGHTA and CDR2 FQGNSA. The CDR3 is 14 amino acids. Trimming stripped 4 bases from V and 0 bases from J, with 10 bases between.

With respect to this clonotype: The germline gene is not matched at one end of the junction; a read error may be the cause. The rearrangement joins TRBV19 to TRBJ2-1; TRBD2 aligns across 9 bases. The CDR3 runs to 15 residues. Germline CDR1 LNHDA, CDR2 SQIVND (reference sequence). The DNA for the CDR3 is TGTGCCACGTCAATCGCGGGAGGGTCCTACAATGAGCAGTTATTC. Amino acid sequence: CATSIAGGSYNEQLF.

The chain carries TRBV28 and TRBJ1-1; possible D gene TRBD1, 6 bases. This CDR3 contains 15 residues. V was pared by 3 bases and J by 0 bases, with 11 bases between. CDR1 and CDR2 (germline): MDHEN, SYDVKM. CDR3 sequence reads: CASSFTAGVNTEAFF. CDR3 DNA: TGTGCCAGCAGTTTTACGGCAGGGGTGAACACTGAAGCTTTCTTT.

As to this clonotype: This could be a read error, since a much larger clone is one nucleotide away. The genes are TRBV7-2 and TRBJ2-7; D is unclear. Germline V gene lookup returns CDR1 SGHTA and CDR2 FQGNSA. This CDR3 comprises 15 residues. In DNA, the CDR3 is TGTGCCAGCAGCTATGGTGAGGCCCAGGTCTACGAGAAGTACTTC. The encoded protein is CASSYGEAQVYEKYF.

The rearrangement links TRBV6-1 to TRBJ2-5; D unclear. There are 13 residues in the CDR3. Trimming took 2 bases from V and 4 from J, leaving 8 bases between them. Germline values: CDR1 MNHNS, CDR2 SASEGT. Here the CDR3 DNA reads TGTGCCAGCAGTGAAAGAACCCTAGAGACCCAGTACTTC. It specifies CASSERTLETQYF.

The V call is TRBV6-2 or TRBV6-3, the J call TRBJ1-1; the D gene is possibly TRBD1 (6 bases). This CDR3 is 15 amino acids long. Germline CDR1 MNHEY, CDR2 SVGEGT. Trimming took off 1 base at V and 3 bases at J, with 12 bases between the two ends. The CDR3 bases are TGTGCCAGCAGTTACTGGGGGCAGAGCGACACTGAAGCTTTCTTT. Translating gives CASSYWGQSDTEAFF.

Comment on this clonotype: A much larger clone is a single base away; this may be a read error. The chain employs TRBV7-9 and TRBJ2-6; TRBD1 or TRBD2 may be the D gene (5 bases each). Germline V lookup: CDR1 SEHNR, CDR2 FQNEAQ (reference sequence). This CDR3 has 16 amino acids. As DNA, the CDR3 is TGTGCCAGCAGCCCCCAGCCTGACGCCGGGGCCAACGTCCTGCCTTTC. This codes for CASSPQPDAGANVLPF. The full variable domain, completed using reference TRBV7-9 and TRBJ2-6, is DTGVSQNPRHKITKRGQNVTFRCDPISEHNRLYWYRQTLGQGPEFLTYFQNEAQLEKSRLLSDRFSAERPKGSFSTLEIQRTEQGDSAMYLCASSPQPDAGANVLPFGAGSRLTVL.

The rearrangement links TRBV15 to TRBJ2-2; 10 nucleotides agree with TRBD1. The CDR3 has 13 amino acids. V lost 9 bases and J lost 4; bases outside the gene matches: 2. The germline CDR1 and CDR2 sequences are LNHNV and YYDKDF (reference sequence). The CDR3 nucleotides read TGTGCCACGGGACAGGGGTCCACCGGGGAGCTGTTTTTT. Its translation is CATGQGSTGELFF.